Listed below are T cell receptor beta chains from one sample, sequenced in a study of T cell repertoires in cytomegalovirus infection. TCRdb ran MiXCR on the reads and lists one entry per CDR3 protein. The sample has about 600,000 distinct CDR3 sequences; roughly a quarter are singletons. Sequencing input: CD8+ T cells from PBMCs. The receptors derive from a human donor in good health (CMV status not recorded). Some clones in this sample may be carry-over from other donors' samples. Both conserved end residues are part of each CDR3. The order of the fields is V gene, J gene, CDR3 protein.

>TRBV12-3/TRBV12-4|TRBJ2-7
CASSLGLVLSYEQYF
>TRBV7-8|TRBJ1-1
CASSLKQPIYTEAFF
>TRBV5-5|TRBJ1-1
CASISWDRGMITEAFF
>TRBV28|TRBJ2-1
CASSFTGGGYNEQFF
>TRBV4-3|TRBJ1-2
CASSPYRMGYGYTF
>TRBV5-1|TRBJ1-1
CASSPTGTGVMNTEAFF
>TRBV15|TRBJ1-5
CATSDYKKPQHF
>TRBV6-2/TRBV6-3|TRBJ2-1
CASSPQEAGGYNEQFF
>TRBV6-1|TRBJ1-5
CASSPSDRGHQPQHF
>TRBV7-2|TRBJ2-1
CASSLDLGSYNEQFF
>TRBV28|TRBJ2-2
CASSLLAGGPGTGELFF
>TRBV15|TRBJ1-4
CATSPGDEKLFF
>TRBV5-1|TRBJ2-1
CASSWTASGPYNEQFF
>TRBV20-1|TRBJ2-5
CSARIPYQETQYF
>TRBV7-9|TRBJ1-5
CASSLEVGIPLPVATRPSNQPQHF
>TRBV5-1|TRBJ1-2
CASSLDRAVSRNYGYTF
>TRBV7-6|TRBJ2-3
CASVRTGGADTQYF
>TRBV28|TRBJ2-1
CASRRRSSYNEQFF
>TRBV7-9|TRBJ1-1
CASSSLSGGSMNTEAFF
>TRBV7-9|TRBJ2-1
CASSADQNSYNEQFF
>TRBV7-8|TRBJ2-7
CASSLAPPPYEQYF
>TRBV2|TRBJ1-1
CATWEGTGGTEAFF
>TRBV7-2|TRBJ1-4
CANSFRRTNEKLFF
>TRBV19|TRBJ2-2
CASSIAGELFF
>TRBV6-1|TRBJ2-3
CASSIHGPTDTQYF
>TRBV5-1|TRBJ1-2
CASSLEWDRGSSDYGYTF
>TRBV6-6|TRBJ2-2
CASSSPRPGELFF
>TRBV7-2|TRBJ2-1
CASSLRGGGNEQFF
>TRBV7-1|TRBJ1-5
CANSRAQTSNQPQHF
>TRBV10-3|TRBJ2-3
CAISDTDRGPSTDTQYF
>TRBV12-3/TRBV12-4|TRBJ1-1
CASRRQGAMTEAFF
>TRBV7-9|TRBJ2-1
CASSPGTMVGEQFF
>TRBV10-3|TRBJ1-5
CAISDRNQPQHF
>TRBV5-4|TRBJ2-2
CASSGDRWNTGELFF
>TRBV7-2|TRBJ2-5
CASSLRSAGVEKTQYF
>TRBV7-8|TRBJ1-1
CASSLAGLSPTEAFF
>TRBV25-1|TRBJ2-5
CASSSDRGQPGETQYF
>TRBV14|TRBJ2-1
CASSQWGRPGNEQFF
>TRBV6-6|TRBJ1-2
CASSRTLNYGYTF
>TRBV29-1|TRBJ2-7
CSVEEEGAYLGYEQYF
>TRBV28|TRBJ1-1
CASSYGQILNTEAFF
>TRBV14|TRBJ1-1
CASSQDGQLETEKAFF
>TRBV6-1|TRBJ1-6
CASRGLRNRPNSPLHF
>TRBV15|TRBJ2-1
CATSPIRGYNEQFF
>TRBV29-1|TRBJ1-1
CSVEGAANTEAFF
>TRBV6-5|TRBJ2-1
CASTKTGTAFFF
>TRBV19|TRBJ2-2
CASSSGLPNTGELFF
>TRBV28|TRBJ1-5
CASSIIDRGKPQHF
>TRBV7-2|TRBJ2-1
CASSLGVAGGGDEQFF
>TRBV27|TRBJ2-5
CASSSYPGLAGGCQETQYF
>TRBV7-6|TRBJ1-1
CASSLGGGAAFF
>TRBV2|TRBJ2-1
CASITTGLNEQFF
>TRBV7-9|TRBJ1-1
CASSLSGSEAFF